This T cell receptor (beta chain) emerged from a study of cytomegalovirus exposure and HLA in healthy donors. Study overall: Sequencing of about 179 million T cells in an earlier analysis found 95 million to 120 million unique TCR beta sequences.

13 Jbeta primers and 60 Vbeta primers were used for the PCR. Repertoires were generated with immunoSEQ multiplex PCR, while TCRdb's copy carries only in-frame clones and drops some. The table includes some 140,000 clones, around 72% detected once. The receptor was isolated from a woman under 30 in good health and CMV-seronegative. Sequenced material: PBMCs.

CDR3 DNA sequence: TGTGCCAGCTCACAGACAGGGGAAGGCTACACCTTC. This encodes CASSQTGEGYTF. The genes are TRBV18 and TRBJ1-2, with TRBD1 matching 8 bases. CDR1 is KGHSH, CDR2 LQKENI, per germline. This CDR3 is 12 amino acids long. V dropped 4 bases and J dropped 8; count of bases not matched to a gene: 3. Full variable domain (rest looked up from reference TRBV18 and TRBJ1-2): NAGVMQNPRHLVRRRGQEARLRCSPMKGHSHVYWYRQLPEEGLKFMVYLQKENIIDESGMPKERFSAEFPKEGPSILRIQQVVRGDSAAYFCASSQTGEGYTFGSGTRLTVV.